The entry that follows covers one T cell receptor beta chain sequence. Its antigen is still unknown. This specimen comes from a study of regulatory T cells in long-lasting Graves disease. Study results and caveats: The study found lower TCR diversity in persistent Graves' patients than in newly diagnosed ones.

Germline loops: CDR1 MNHEY, CDR2 SVGAGI. The ends were cut back, 0 bases at V and 5 bases at J, with 10 bases in the middle. CDR3 length equals 14 residues. As to time point: persistent/refractory GD, antithyroid drugs over 5 years with positive TRAb. RNA from PBMCs was the source of the TCR library. Arm-PCR of CDR3 regions with iRepertoire HTBI primers generated TCR beta libraries. TCRdb re-called the multiplex PCR reads with MiXCR, one entry per CDR3 protein. Here the sample spans 360,000 or so distinct CDR3 sequences, 23% being singletons. This sequence was found in a woman in her thirties or forties with Graves disease. The source material was peripheral blood mononuclear cells (PBMCs), sampled when the disease was refractory, from a patient treated with antithyroid drugs. The chain employs TRBV6-5 and TRBJ2-5; D possibly corresponds to TRBD2 (6 bases). CDR3 in amino acids: CASSYSSGQETQYF. The CDR3 DNA sequence: TGTGCCAGCAGTTACTCGAGCGGGCAGGAGACCCAGTACTTC.